This TCR beta chain derives from a study of blood T cell repertoires in COVID-19. About the research overall: Samples of COVID-19 (acute and convalescent) were obtained from the United States, Italy and Spain. PBMCs, B-cell-depleted T cells, or T cells were the source of the cDNA or gDNA that made up the material.

Authors' data handling: Amplification from reference gene primers served as the basis for estimated nucleated cell counts. Some clones are missing from TCRdb's copy, which holds only in-frame ones; the method was immunoSEQ multiplex PCR. V and J calls and clone size are given by that table; D and trimming were obtained from the DNA. Here the sample spans about 36,000 clones, around four fifths being singletons. The CDR3 is 16 residues long. Trimming cost V 2 bases and J 0 bases, with 8 bases left between them. Germline values: CDR1 LGHDT, CDR2 YNNKEL (reference sequence). The rearrangement joins TRBV3-1 (or the pseudogene TRBV3-2) to TRBJ2-6; the D gene is possibly TRBD1 (5 bases). This TCR was sampled from a human donor in a cohort sampled during active COVID-19. The source material was peripheral blood. The CDR3 loop reads CASSQWGASGANVLTF. As DNA, the CDR3 is TGTGCCAGCAGCCAATGGGGCGCCTCTGGGGCCAACGTCCTGACTTTC.